This T cell receptor beta chain was identified in a study of regulatory T cells in long-lasting Graves disease. The length of the CDR3 is 14 residues. From germline, CDR1 is SQVTM and CDR2 ANQGSEA. V was trimmed by 1 base and J by 11 bases, leaving 20 bases between them. This clonotype occurred a few times. The time point is: newly diagnosed GD, antithyroid drugs for less than 3 months. Generation of the TCR library employed RNA extracted from PBMCs. Researchers made TCR beta libraries by using iRepertoire HTBI primers and running Arm-PCR on CDR3 regions. MiXCR was run by TCRdb on the multiplex PCR reads, yielding one entry per CDR3 protein. Of over 450,000 distinct CDR3 sequences listed, approximately 12% are singletons. This sample was also put to use in a study of T cells in Graves' hyperthyroidism and ophthalmopathy.

The chain recombines TRBV29-1 with TRBJ1-1; maybe TRBD1 (6 bases). The sequences come from peripheral blood mononuclear cells (PBMCs), collected at new diagnosis, from a patient treated with antithyroid drugs. This clonotype was obtained from a woman aged 25-40 years with Graves disease. CDR3 region: CSVEGREGGRWAFF. CDR3 DNA: TGCAGCGTTGAAGGCAGGGAAGGGGGACGATGGGCTTTCTTT.